The subject of this entry is one T cell receptor beta chain. Its antigen remains undetermined. Base qualities are not provided; no much larger clone lies one nucleotide away. The germline V and J ends show losses of 0 bases and 6 bases respectively, and no gene match explains 4 bases of the junction. The cysteine opens and the phenylalanine closes a CDR3 of 15 amino acids. CDR3 DNA is the only sequence kept; it has 45 bases, read in frame from the first base. Reading the germline V gene gives CDR1 MNHEY and CDR2 SVGAGI. Patients with autoimmune disease history or receiving systemic immunosuppression were excluded from the trial. Peripheral blood for TCR sequencing was collected from all dose cohorts at baseline, on cycle 4 day 1, and on cycle 7 day 1. The samples were taken from a phase I, first-in-human, multicenter, open-label dose-escalation trial of ivuxolimab. Adults with locally advanced or metastatic melanoma, renal cell carcinoma, hepatocellular carcinoma or head and neck squamous cell carcinoma were enrolled in the trial. CD4+ and CD8+ T cells were sorted separately from peripheral blood before TCR sequencing.

This record belongs to a study of OX40 agonist ivuxolimab in advanced cancers. Regarding the study in general: Ivuxolimab was an agonistic, fully human IgG2 monoclonal antibody directed against OX40 (CD134), a costimulatory receptor. Intravenous ivuxolimab was administered to patients every 2 weeks at six dose levels: 0.01, 0.1, 0.3, 1.5, 3 and 10 mg/kg. Of the approximately 54 patients in dose escalation, 19 had hepatocellular carcinoma, some 15 had melanoma, 9 had renal cell carcinoma and 9 had head and neck cancer. A male proportion of nearly 85% and a mean age of roughly 58 years, ranging from roughly 23 to 80, were recorded for the dose-escalation cohort. Prior anti-PD-1, anti-PD-L1 or anti-CTLA-4 therapy was permitted, and about 40% of dose-escalation patients had received checkpoint inhibitors. Partial responses occurred in three dose-escalation patients: two with cutaneous melanoma and one with hepatocellular carcinoma. Peripheral TCRbeta sequencing was intended to test whether TCR sequence diversity was altered and clonal T-cell expansion was caused by ivuxolimab. The monotherapy dose-escalation portion (N of about 50 patients) of the phase I ivuxolimab trial is reported in the paper. The research as a whole found: Low levels of normalized T-cell clonal expansion were also seen in some patients who did not respond. Which antigens the clonally expanded peripheral T cells were specific for was not determined. After ivuxolimab, more expanded clones were found on average in CD8+ T cells than in CD4+ T cells. At doses from 0.1 to 3.0 mg/kg, clonal expansion was seen in both CD4+ and CD8+ blood T cells between baseline and week 6. In the 0.1-3.0 mg/kg groups, partial responders had among the lowest normalized peripheral clonal expansion, particularly in CD8+ T cells.

Genomic DNA was isolated from the sorted cells so that the TCRbeta CDR3 region could be sequenced. The immunoSEQ Assay was used for sequencing of TCRbeta CDR3 regions. TCRdb mirrors the immuneACCESS table, restricted to in-frame sequences. Some clones are absent from its copies; in checked studies, under half trace to an unresolved V gene, and the reason for the others is unknown. In this sample the table shows fewer than 70,000 clones, roughly nine tenths of which occur a single time. The ten largest clonotypes hold 4% to 5% of the sample. The sequencing here drew on CD4+ or CD8+ T cells sorted from blood, taken in a trial of the OX40 agonist ivuxolimab. The chain uses TRBV6-5 and TRBJ2-2, with TRBD1 matching 7 junction bases. The source of this sequence is an adult with an advanced solid tumor such as melanoma, head and neck, liver or kidney cancer. The CDR3 reads as follows: CASSYSTGLAGELFF. The DNA reads TGTGCCAGCAGTTACTCGACAGGGCTGGCCGGGGAGCTGTTTTTT.